This is a list of T cell receptor beta chains from one sample in a study of T cell changes during pregnancy in multiple sclerosis. Assay used: immunoSEQ multiplex PCR; TCRdb lists only in-frame clones, some missing. The sample lists about 48,000 clones, 92% occurring once. The sample here was CD4+ T cells from peripheral blood mononuclear cells, taken in the second trimester of pregnancy. These receptors were collected from a female donor in good health, enrolled as a control in a pregnancy study. The CDR3 runs from the conserved cysteine through the conserved F or W. Each record gives: D gene, J gene, clone size, V gene, CDR3 protein, CDR3 DNA. The D gene is left open where the match is weak. Clone size is given for some rows only: seen once, a few or many times, or a class if the clone is expanded.

d_call: TRBD1; j_call: TRBJ1-2; clone_size: NA; v_call: TRBV28; cdr3_aa: CASRTGTATLGGYTF; cdr3_nt: TGTGCCAGCCGGACGGGGACAGCGACCTTAGGTGGCTACACCTTC
d_call: TRBD2; j_call: TRBJ2-1; clone_size: NA; v_call: TRBV14; cdr3_aa: CASSHRGTSSDEQFF; cdr3_nt: TGTGCCAGCAGCCACCGGGGGACTAGCAGCGATGAGCAGTTCTTC
d_call: NA; j_call: TRBJ2-1; clone_size: once; v_call: TRBV7-8; cdr3_aa: CASSPRWRDYNEQFF; cdr3_nt: TGTGCCAGCAGCCCCCGGTGGCGGGACTACAATGAGCAGTTCTTC
d_call: TRBD2; j_call: TRBJ2-3; clone_size: NA; v_call: TRBV7-9; cdr3_aa: CASGASGGPTDTQYF; cdr3_nt: TGTGCCAGCGGGGCCTCGGGAGGGCCTACAGATACGCAGTATTTT
d_call: NA; j_call: TRBJ1-3; clone_size: NA; v_call: TRBV15; cdr3_aa: CATSRDRMLGNTIYF; cdr3_nt: TGTGCCACCAGCAGAGATCGAATGCTAGGAAACACCATATATTTT
d_call: NA; j_call: TRBJ2-7; clone_size: NA; v_call: TRBV6-5; cdr3_aa: CASSYSTRGLSYEQYF; cdr3_nt: TGTGCCAGCAGTTACTCGACGAGGGGACTCTCCTACGAGCAGTACTTC
d_call: TRBD1; j_call: TRBJ2-7; clone_size: NA; v_call: TRBV6-5; cdr3_aa: CASRPRQGYYEQYF; cdr3_nt: TGTGCCAGCAGACCACGACAGGGATACTACGAGCAGTACTTC
d_call: TRBD1; j_call: TRBJ2-3; clone_size: NA; v_call: TRBV18; cdr3_aa: CASSPLPGQDGQYF; cdr3_nt: TGTGCCAGCTCACCACTCCCGGGACAGGATGGGCAGTATTTT
d_call: TRBD1; j_call: TRBJ1-5; clone_size: NA; v_call: TRBV19; cdr3_aa: CASRPGTGKFGNQPQHF; cdr3_nt: TGTGCCAGTAGGCCCGGGACAGGGAAATTCGGCAATCAGCCCCAGCATTTT
d_call: NA; j_call: TRBJ1-3; clone_size: NA; v_call: TRBV4-1; cdr3_aa: CASSQSPRSGNTIYF; cdr3_nt: TGCGCCAGCAGCCAATCCCCCCGCTCTGGAAACACCATATATTTT
d_call: TRBD1; j_call: TRBJ1-1; clone_size: NA; v_call: TRBV28; cdr3_aa: CASSLRTGGLMNTEAFF; cdr3_nt: TGTGCCAGCAGTCTCCGGACAGGGGGGCTAATGAACACTGAAGCTTTCTTT
d_call: TRBD1; j_call: TRBJ2-6; clone_size: NA; v_call: TRBV7-9; cdr3_aa: CASSLQGNSGANVLTF; cdr3_nt: TGTGCCAGCAGCCTACAGGGGAACTCTGGGGCCAACGTCCTGACTTTC
d_call: TRBD1; j_call: TRBJ1-1; clone_size: NA; v_call: TRBV6-1; cdr3_aa: CASMGAGQGRTEAFF; cdr3_nt: TGTGCCAGCATGGGGGCGGGACAGGGTAGGACTGAAGCTTTCTTT
d_call: NA; j_call: TRBJ1-6; clone_size: NA; v_call: TRBV4-1; cdr3_aa: CASSPGARYNSPLHF; cdr3_nt: TGCGCCAGCAGCCCAGGGGCAAGGTATAATTCACCCCTCCACTTT
d_call: TRBD1; j_call: TRBJ1-4; clone_size: NA; v_call: TRBV7-9; cdr3_aa: CASSLTGTVGGEKLFF; cdr3_nt: TGTGCCAGCAGCTTAACAGGGACAGTCGGTGGCGAAAAACTGTTTTTT
d_call: NA; j_call: TRBJ1-4; clone_size: NA; v_call: TRBV7-9; cdr3_aa: CASSHLVKPWTDTNEKLFF; cdr3_nt: TGTGCCAGCAGCCACCTTGTCAAACCCTGGACAGATACTAATGAAAAACTGTTTTTT
d_call: TRBD2; j_call: TRBJ2-7; clone_size: NA; v_call: TRBV9; cdr3_aa: CASSSHWGGTYEQYF; cdr3_nt: TGTGCCAGCAGCAGCCATTGGGGGGGGACCTACGAGCAGTACTTC
d_call: NA; j_call: TRBJ2-5; clone_size: NA; v_call: TRBV5-1; cdr3_aa: CASSFEETQYF; cdr3_nt: TGCGCCAGCAGCTTCGAAGAGACCCAGTACTTC
d_call: TRBD1; j_call: TRBJ1-1; clone_size: NA; v_call: TRBV4-2; cdr3_aa: CASSQDNGQGTEAFF; cdr3_nt: TGTGCCAGCAGCCAAGACAATGGACAGGGGACTGAAGCTTTCTTT
d_call: NA; j_call: TRBJ2-7; clone_size: once; v_call: TRBV28; cdr3_aa: CASSFIVSEQYF; cdr3_nt: TGTGCCAGCAGTTTTATCGTTAGCGAGCAGTACTTC